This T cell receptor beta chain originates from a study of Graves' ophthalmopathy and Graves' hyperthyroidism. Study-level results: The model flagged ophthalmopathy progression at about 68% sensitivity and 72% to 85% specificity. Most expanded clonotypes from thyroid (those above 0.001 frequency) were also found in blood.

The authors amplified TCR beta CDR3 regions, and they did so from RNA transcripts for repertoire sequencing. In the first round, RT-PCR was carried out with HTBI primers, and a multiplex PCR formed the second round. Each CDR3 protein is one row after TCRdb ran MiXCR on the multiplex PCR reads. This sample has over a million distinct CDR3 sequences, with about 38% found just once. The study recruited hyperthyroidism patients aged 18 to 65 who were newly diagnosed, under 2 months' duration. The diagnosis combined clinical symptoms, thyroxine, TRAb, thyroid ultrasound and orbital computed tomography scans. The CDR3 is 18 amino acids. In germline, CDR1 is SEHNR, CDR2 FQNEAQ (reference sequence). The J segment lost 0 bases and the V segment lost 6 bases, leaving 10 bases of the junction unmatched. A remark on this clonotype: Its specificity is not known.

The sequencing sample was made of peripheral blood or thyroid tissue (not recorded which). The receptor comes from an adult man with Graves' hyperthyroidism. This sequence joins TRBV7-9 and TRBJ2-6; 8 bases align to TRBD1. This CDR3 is CASSRRGQERSGANVLTF. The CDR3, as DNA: TGTGCCAGCAGTCGCCGGGGACAGGAGCGCTCTGGGGCCAACGTCCTGACTTTC.